The T cell receptor (beta chain) described here comes from a study of blood T cell repertoires in COVID-19. About the research overall: The origin of the acute and convalescent COVID-19 samples was the United States, Italy and Spain. PBMCs, B-cell-depleted T cells, or T cells were the source of the cDNA or gDNA that made up the material.

Study processing details: It was from reference gene primer amplification that nucleated cell counts were estimated. TCRdb keeps only in-frame clones here, not all; method: immunoSEQ multiplex PCR. V and J calls and clone size come straight from that table; D and trimming were deduced from the DNA. The table shows fewer than 120,000 clones, with about 80% occurring only once. With V trimmed by 3 bases and J by 7 bases, 11 bases remained unmatched. The CDR3 spans 15 residues. Per germline, CDR1 MDHEN and CDR2 SYDVKM. Material for sequencing was peripheral blood. The origin of this receptor is a woman older than 75 with active or convalescent COVID-19. The chain joins TRBV28 to TRBJ2-7, with 8 bases fitting TRBD1. This CDR3 is CASSFQGAGLREQYF. The CDR3 bases are TGTGCCAGCAGTTTCCAGGGGGCGGGTTTGAGGGAGCAGTACTTC.